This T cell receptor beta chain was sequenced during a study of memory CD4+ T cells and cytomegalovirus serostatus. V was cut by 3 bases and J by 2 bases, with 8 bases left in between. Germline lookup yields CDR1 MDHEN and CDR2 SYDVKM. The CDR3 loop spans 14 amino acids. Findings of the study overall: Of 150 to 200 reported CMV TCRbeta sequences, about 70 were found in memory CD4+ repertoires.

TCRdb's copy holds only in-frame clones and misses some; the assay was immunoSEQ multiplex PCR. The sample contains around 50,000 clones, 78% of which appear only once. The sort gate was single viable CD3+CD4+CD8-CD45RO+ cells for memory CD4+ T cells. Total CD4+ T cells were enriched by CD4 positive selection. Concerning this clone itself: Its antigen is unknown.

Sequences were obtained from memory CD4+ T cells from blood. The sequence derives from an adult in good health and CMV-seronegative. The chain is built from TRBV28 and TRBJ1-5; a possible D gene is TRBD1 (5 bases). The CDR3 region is CASSLGERNQPQHF. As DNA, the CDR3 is TGTGCCAGCAGTTTGGGGGAACGCAATCAGCCCCAGCATTTT.